This is a list of T cell receptor beta chains from one sample in a study of PD-L1 blockade in urothelial cancer. TCRdb keeps only in-frame clones here, not all; method: immunoSEQ multiplex PCR. The table lists about 29,000 clones, less than 90% of them singletons, with around 3% in the top ten. Here the sequenced sample was PBMCs, taken around atezolizumab (anti-PD-L1) treatment. These receptors were collected from a man between 70 and 80 years old with urothelial cancer. Both conserved end residues are part of each CDR3. A D gene is named only where the DNA matches it firmly. Some rows mark clone size as missing; the rest say once, few, many or name a class of expanded clone.

V	J	size	D	CDR3	DNA
TRBV15	TRBJ1-5	.	TRBD1	CATSIPGQGRQPQHF	TGTGCCACCAGCATTCCGGGACAGGGACGTCAGCCCCAGCATTTT
TRBV15	TRBJ2-5	.	TRBD1	CATSREVTGDGETQYF	TGTGCCACCAGCAGAGAAGTGACAGGGGATGGGGAGACCCAGTACTTC
TRBV7-2	TRBJ1-2	.	TRBD1	CASGTGTYGYTF	TGTGCCAGCGGGACAGGAACATATGGCTACACCTTC
TRBV4-1	TRBJ1-4	.	.	CASSQDLNEKLFF	TGCGCCAGCAGCCAAGACCTTAATGAAAAACTGTTTTTT
TRBV7-8	TRBJ1-1	.	TRBD1	CASSSRDRGSNTEAFF	TGTGCCAGCAGCTCCCGGGACAGGGGGTCAAACACTGAAGCTTTCTTT
TRBV15	TRBJ2-3	.	TRBD2	CATSKRGEGDTQYF	TGTGCCACCAGCAAGCGGGGGGAGGGAGATACGCAGTATTTT
TRBV5-1	TRBJ2-1	once	.	CASSLVVDNEQFF	TGCGCCAGCAGCTTGGTGGTAGACAATGAGCAGTTCTTC
TRBV28	TRBJ1-3	.	.	CASLTGIGNTIYF	TGTGCCAGCTTAACAGGGATCGGAAACACCATATATTTT
TRBV2	TRBJ2-7	.	TRBD1	CASSEPRGYYEQYF	TGTGCCAGCAGTGAACCCAGGGGGTACTACGAGCAGTACTTC
TRBV6-4	TRBJ1-1	.	.	CATTSLALNTEAFF	TGTGCCACCACGTCCTTGGCACTGAACACTGAAGCTTTCTTT
TRBV5-1	TRBJ2-1	.	TRBD2	CASSLALAGVIGEQFF	TGCGCCAGCAGCTTGGCCCTAGCGGGAGTTATCGGTGAGCAGTTCTTC
TRBV7-9	TRBJ2-7	.	TRBD1	CASSGQGTSYEQYF	TGTGCCAGCAGTGGACAGGGGACATCCTACGAGCAGTACTTC
TRBV6-5	TRBJ2-7	.	TRBD1	CASSTTPGQGREQYF	TGTGCCAGCAGCACCACCCCGGGACAGGGTCGCGAGCAGTACTTC
TRBV7-3	TRBJ2-1	.	.	CASSLNTGGEQFF	TGTGCCAGCAGCTTAAATACGGGTGGTGAGCAGTTCTTC
TRBV11-2	TRBJ2-1	.	TRBD2	CASSKGLAGAGGDEQFF	TGTGCCAGCAGCAAGGGACTAGCGGGAGCCGGGGGCGATGAGCAGTTCTTC
TRBV6-1	TRBJ2-7	.	TRBD1	CASSAGTVIYEQYF	TGTGCCAGCAGTGCCGGGACAGTCATCTACGAGCAGTACTTC
TRBV5-1	TRBJ2-7	.	TRBD1	CASSGGQGLAYEQYF	TGCGCCAGCAGCGGGGGACAGGGGTTAGCCTACGAGCAGTACTTC
TRBV5-5	TRBJ1-5	.	TRBD1	CASSLWDSRKRTNQPQHF	TGTGCCAGCAGCTTGTGGGACAGCCGCAAAAGGACCAATCAGCCCCAGCATTTT
TRBV27	TRBJ2-1	.	.	CASSLLPSGFGYNEQFF	TGTGCCAGCAGTTTACTCCCCAGCGGGTTTGGATACAATGAGCAGTTCTTC
TRBV10-3	TRBJ2-5	.	.	CAISAAQETQYF	TGTGCCATCAGCGCCGCGCAAGAGACCCAGTACTTC
TRBV6-6	TRBJ2-1	once	TRBD2	CASSKSGTSGYNEQFF	TGTGCCAGCAGTAAATCCGGGACTAGCGGTTACAATGAGCAGTTCTTC
TRBV2	TRBJ2-1	.	.	CASREGLGSYNEQFF	TGTGCCAGCAGGGAAGGACTGGGCTCCTACAATGAGCAGTTCTTC
TRBV7-2	TRBJ1-5	.	.	CASSQEGVGLNQPQHF	TGTGCCAGCAGCCAAGAAGGGGTTGGCCTTAATCAGCCCCAGCATTTT
TRBV19	TRBJ2-3	.	TRBD2	CASIERGEADTQYF	TGTGCCAGTATCGAACGGGGGGAGGCAGATACGCAGTATTTT
TRBV5-1	TRBJ2-7	.	.	CASTLASSYEQYF	TGCGCCAGCACCCTCGCCAGCTCCTACGAGCAGTACTTC